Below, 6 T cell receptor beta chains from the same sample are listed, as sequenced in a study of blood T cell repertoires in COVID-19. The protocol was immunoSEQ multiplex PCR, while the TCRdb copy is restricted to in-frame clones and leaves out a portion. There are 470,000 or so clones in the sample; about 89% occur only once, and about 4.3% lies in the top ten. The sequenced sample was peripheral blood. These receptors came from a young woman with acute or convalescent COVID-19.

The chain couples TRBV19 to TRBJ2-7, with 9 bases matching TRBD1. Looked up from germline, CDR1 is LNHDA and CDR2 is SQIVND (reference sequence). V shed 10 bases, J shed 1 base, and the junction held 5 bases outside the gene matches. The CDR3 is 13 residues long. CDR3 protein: CATAGTGSYEQYF. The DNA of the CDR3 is TGTGCCACCGCCGGGACAGGGTCCTACGAGCAGTACTTC.

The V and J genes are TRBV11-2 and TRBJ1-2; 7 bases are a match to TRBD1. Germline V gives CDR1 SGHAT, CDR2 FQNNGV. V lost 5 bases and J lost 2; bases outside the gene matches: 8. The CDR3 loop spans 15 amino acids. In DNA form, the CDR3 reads TGTGCCAGCAGCACCGCACCGGGACAGAACTATGGCTACACCTTC. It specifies CASSTAPGQNYGYTF.

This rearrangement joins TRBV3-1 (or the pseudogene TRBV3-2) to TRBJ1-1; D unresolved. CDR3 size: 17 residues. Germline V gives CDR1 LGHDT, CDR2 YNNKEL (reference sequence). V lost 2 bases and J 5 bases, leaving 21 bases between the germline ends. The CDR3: CASSQKKLVVGGTEAFF. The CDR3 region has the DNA TGTGCCAGCAGCCAAAAAAAATTAGTGGTCGGAGGGACTGAAGCTTTCTTT.

The CDR3 loop is CASSPLGQGGYTF. DNA for the CDR3: TGTGCCAGCAGTCCACTAGGACAGGGGGGCTACACCTTC. The chain has TRBV28 and TRBJ1-2; 9 bases are shared with TRBD1. The CDR3 length is 13 residues. V was clipped by 5 bases and J by 8 bases; unmatched bases: 6. Per germline, CDR1 MDHEN and CDR2 SYDVKM.

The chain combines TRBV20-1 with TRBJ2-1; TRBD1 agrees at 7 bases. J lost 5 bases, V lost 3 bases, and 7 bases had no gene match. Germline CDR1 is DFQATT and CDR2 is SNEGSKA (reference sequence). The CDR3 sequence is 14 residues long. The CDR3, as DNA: TGCAGTGCTAGTAAAGCGACAGGGAACAATGAGCAGTTCTTC. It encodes CSASKATGNNEQFF.

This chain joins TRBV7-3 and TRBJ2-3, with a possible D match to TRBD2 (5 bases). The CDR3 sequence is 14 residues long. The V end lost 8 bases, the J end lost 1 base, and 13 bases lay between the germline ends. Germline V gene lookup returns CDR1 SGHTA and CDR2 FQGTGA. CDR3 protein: CASLSGAGTDTQYF. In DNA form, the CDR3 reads TGTGCCAGCCTAAGCGGAGCAGGCACAGATACGCAGTATTTT.